The T cell receptor (beta chain) described here comes from a study of cytomegalovirus exposure and HLA in healthy donors. The study ran its PCR with 60 Vbeta and 13 Jbeta primers. Measured with immunoSEQ multiplex PCR; TCRdb has only the in-frame clones, and not every one. The profile shows over 100,000 clones, around 80% of them singletons. CDR3 length: 13 residues. The V gene lost 2 bases and the J gene lost 2 bases, with 7 bases spanning the gap. In germline, CDR1 is GTSNPN, CDR2 SVGIG (reference sequence). Remarks on this clone: Its antigen is unidentified.

Study-level findings and limits: Segments of the TCR beta V type were, in most cases, productive about 87% or about 30% of the time in an earlier analysis. There was a cluster of highly shared sequence variants that was likely a sequencing artifact.

Each donor's status was that of a healthy bone marrow donor. V usage is TRBV30 and J usage is TRBJ1-5; tentatively, D is TRBD1 (6 bases). The clonotype comes from a man aged 25-45 years in good health and CMV-seropositive. Specimen: PBMCs. In DNA form, the CDR3 reads TGTGCCTGGAGTCCAGGGGGCAATCAGCCCCAGCATTTT. It yields the protein CAWSPGGNQPQHF.